The 26 T cell receptor beta chains below all came from one sample that was sequenced in a study of T cells in Graves' hyperthyroidism and ophthalmopathy. RNA transcripts gave rise to amplified TCR beta CDR3 regions. Initially, a first-round RT-PCR of the TCR CDR3 employed the HTBI primer set. TCRdb re-called the multiplex PCR reads through MiXCR, storing one row per CDR3 protein. The data show about 690,000 distinct CDR3 sequences, roughly 17% seen once. Sequencing used blood. The origin of the receptors is a man aged 45-65 years with Graves' hyperthyroidism.

This chain uses TRBV12-3 or TRBV12-4 with TRBJ1-1, with D hard to call. The germline V and J ends were trimmed by 5 bases and 5 bases, with 12 bases remaining between them. The CDR3 is 13 residues long. CDR3 sequence reads: CASSPGEFTEAFF. DNA of the CDR3: TGTGCCAGCAGTCCTGGAGAGTTTACTGAAGCTTTCTTT.

The rearrangement links TRBV28 to TRBJ2-7, with 9 bases fitting TRBD2. This CDR3 region has 16 residues. The trim removed 3 bases at V and 3 bases at J, leaving 9 bases unmatched. Germline CDR1 and CDR2: MDHEN and SYDVKM. In nucleotides, the CDR3 is TGTGCCAGCAGTTTGGGGCCAGCGGGAGGTATCTACGAGCAGTACTTC. Amino acids: CASSLGPAGGIYEQYF. The variable domain in full, completed from reference TRBV28 and TRBJ2-7, reads DVKVTQSSRYLVKRTGEKVFLECVQDMDHENMFWYRQDPGLGLRLIYFSYDVKMKEKGDIPEGYSVSREKKERFSLILESASTNQTSMYLCASSLGPAGGIYEQYFGPGTRLTVT.

The sample holds many counts of this clonotype. This chain uses TRBV10-3 with TRBJ2-1, with 10 bases that match TRBD2. With 11 bases clipped from V and 6 bases from J, the junction kept 10 bases outside the gene matches. Germline lookup yields CDR1 ENHRY and CDR2 SYGVKD. The CDR3 runs to 14 residues. Here the CDR3 DNA reads TGTGCCTCTTCTAGCGGGAGTACTAGCAATGAGCAGTTCTTC. Translating it yields CASSSGSTSNEQFF.

The J gene is TRBJ2-1, the V gene TRBV4-3; D is unclear. This CDR3 region has 16 residues. The germline V and J ends were trimmed by 0 bases and 0 bases, with 9 bases remaining between them. Germline V gives CDR1 LGHNA, CDR2 YSLEER. CDR3 in amino acids: CASSQDRLNSYNEQFF. The CDR3 DNA is TGCGCCAGCAGCCAAGATCGGCTTAACTCCTACAATGAGCAGTTCTTC.

This clonotype was recorded a few times. The chain couples TRBV6-1 to TRBJ1-1; weak D call: TRBD1 (6 bases). Germline V gene data show CDR1 as MNHNS and CDR2 as SASEGT. The CDR3 totals 15 residues. With 5 bases removed from V and 1 base from J, the gap between germline ends came to 14 bases. CDR3 in amino acids: CASSPTGSKNTEAFF. In nucleotides, the CDR3 is TGTGCCAGCAGTCCTACAGGGAGTAAGAACACTGAAGCTTTCTTT.

This clonotype was observed a handful of times. V and J are TRBV19 and TRBJ2-1; 10 positions match TRBD1. This CDR3 has 14 amino acids. CDR1 and CDR2 from the germline V gene are LNHDA and SQIVND (reference sequence). V shed 10 bases and J 7 bases; nucleotides not matched to a gene: 10. The CDR3 DNA is TGTGCCACTTCGACAGGGGGCCGGGTTAATGAGCAGTTCTTC. Residues: CATSTGGRVNEQFF.

The chain is built from TRBV29-1 and TRBJ2-1; TRBD2 matches at 9 bases. The germline gives CDR1 SQVTM, CDR2 ANQGSEA. V lost 3 bases, J lost 7 bases, and 7 bases stayed unmatched. The CDR3 consists of 14 residues. The CDR3 coding sequence is TGCAGCGTTGATGGCGGGAGGGCTGGGAATGAGCAGTTCTTC. Translation gives CSVDGGRAGNEQFF.

The genes are TRBV7-8 and TRBJ1-2; 11 bases align to TRBD1. Germline trimming cut 5 bases from V and 7 bases from J; bases unmatched to any gene: 9. The germline CDR1 and CDR2 sequences are SGHVS and FQNEAQ. This CDR3 contains 15 residues. The CDR3 DNA reads as TGTGCCAGCAGCCCGCAGGGACAGGGGGTTGGTGGCTACACCTTC. The encoded protein is CASSPQGQGVGGYTF.

This clonotype was counted ten times or more. This sequence joins TRBV28 and TRBJ2-1; 9 bases are shared with TRBD1. The CDR3 contains 16 residues. Germline-derived CDR1 and CDR2 are MDHEN and SYDVKM. The V gene end was trimmed by 1 base and the J gene end by 7 bases; junction bases not matched to a gene: 8. CDR3 DNA: TGTGCCAGCAGTTTATCCCCCGGGACAGGGATGAATGAGCAGTTCTTC. This gives the protein CASSLSPGTGMNEQFF.

This rearrangement joins TRBV30 to TRBJ1-1, with no clear D. The CDR3 covers 14 residues. Trimming cost V 3 bases and J 1 base, with 12 bases left between them. The germline V gene encodes CDR1 GTSNPN and CDR2 SVGIG (reference sequence). The CDR3 is CAWRGWRENTEAFF. The CDR3 DNA reads as TGTGCCTGGAGAGGTTGGAGGGAGAACACTGAAGCTTTCTTT.

This clonotype was counted ten times or more. The rearrangement uses TRBV30 and TRBJ1-1, with no clear D. The CDR3 has 13 residues. The germline gives CDR1 GTSNPN, CDR2 SVGIG (reference sequence). V lost 2 bases and J 1 base, leaving 8 bases between the germline ends. CDR3 nucleotide sequence: TGTGCCTGGAGTATGACGAAGAACACTGAAGCTTTCTTT. It is translated as CAWSMTKNTEAFF.

This clonotype was found a few times. The chain has TRBV7-6 and TRBJ2-1; 7 positions agree with TRBD1. The length of the CDR3 is 13 residues. J gave up 3 bases and V 8 bases, and 4 bases lay outside the gene matches. From germline, CDR1 is SGHVS and CDR2 FNYEAQ. The CDR3 sequence: CASGRQGYNEQFF. CDR3 bases: TGTGCCAGCGGCAGACAGGGCTACAATGAGCAGTTCTTC. The full variable domain, rest sourced from reference TRBV7-6 and TRBJ2-1, is GAGVSQSPRYKVTKRGQDVALRCDPISGHVSLYWYRQALGQGPEFLTYFNYEAQQDKSGLPNDRFSAERPEGSISTLTIQRTEQRDSAMYRCASGRQGYNEQFFGPGTRLTVL.

The V call is TRBV24-1, the J call TRBJ2-1; 9 bases match TRBD1. Germline loops: CDR1 KGHDR, CDR2 SFDVKD. The CDR3 consists of 13 residues. V trimming: 12 bases; J trimming: 2 bases; junction bases outside the gene matches: 4. The CDR3 nucleotides read TGTGCCTGCGGACAGGGGACCTACAATGAGCAGTTCTTC. It codes for CACGQGTYNEQFF.

This clonotype was picked up many times. The chain is built from TRBV28 and TRBJ2-7; tentatively, D is TRBD2 (5 bases). Deletions cut 5 bases from V and 4 bases from J, with 15 bases between. The germline V gene has CDR1 MDHEN and CDR2 SYDVKM. This CDR3 contains 14 residues. The chain's CDR3 is CASSREGEVYEQYF. DNA of the CDR3: TGTGCCAGCAGTCGCGAGGGTGAAGTGTACGAGCAGTACTTC. Based on the CDR3 plus reference TRBV28 and TRBJ2-7, the full variable domain is DVKVTQSSRYLVKRTGEKVFLECVQDMDHENMFWYRQDPGLGLRLIYFSYDVKMKEKGDIPEGYSVSREKKERFSLILESASTNQTSMYLCASSREGEVYEQYFGPGTRLTVT.

The V call is TRBV28, the J call TRBJ2-7, with 9 bases lining up with TRBD1. The junction had 4 bases not matched to a gene; V was cut back by 5 bases and J by 5 bases. The length of the CDR3 is 13 residues. In germline, CDR1 is MDHEN, CDR2 SYDVKM. CDR3 sequence (DNA): TGTGCCAGCAGTGAGGGACAGGGTGACGAGCAGTACTTC. Residues: CASSEGQGDEQYF.

This clonotype appeared many times. V gene TRBV10-3 combines with J gene TRBJ1-3; 10 bases are a match to TRBD1. CDR3 size: 15 residues. V dropped 4 bases and J dropped 8; count of bases not matched to a gene: 8. Germline loops: CDR1 ENHRY, CDR2 SYGVKD. DNA for the CDR3: TGTGCCATCAGTGCAAGGGACAGGGGAGAAGACACCATATATTTT. Protein product: CAISARDRGEDTIYF.

The V call is TRBV7-2, the J call TRBJ2-5; D tentatively reads TRBD1 or TRBD2 (5 bases each). The CDR3 spans 15 residues. The V gene's germline CDR1 is SGHTA and CDR2 FQGNSA. The ends were cut back, 6 bases at V and 5 bases at J, with 19 bases in the middle. The DNA of the CDR3 is TGTGCCAGCAGAGAGGGGAGTGGGGGTGGCGAGACCCAGTACTTC. It is translated as CASREGSGGGETQYF.

Many counts were recorded for this clonotype. The chain combines TRBV7-8 with TRBJ2-5; 8 bases are shared with TRBD1. This CDR3 has 16 amino acids. Germline V CDR1 and CDR2: SGHVS, FQNEAQ. The V segment lost 2 bases and the J segment 7 bases; nucleotides outside the gene matches: 12. The CDR3 DNA sequence: TGTGCCAGCAGCTTACGCCCTGGGACAGGCGGCGGGACCCAGTACTTC. Residues: CASSLRPGTGGGTQYF.

As regards this clonotype: A much larger clone differs by one base, so this may be a read error. V gene TRBV7-6 combines with J gene TRBJ1-1, with TRBD1 as a possible D gene (5 bases). The CDR3 length is 13 residues. CDR1 SGHVS and CDR2 FNYEAQ come from the germline V gene. Trimming shortened V by 5 bases and J by 6 bases, and 13 bases separated the two germline ends. The CDR3: CASSRGGDSEAFF. CDR3 bases: TGTGCCAGCAGCCGGGGGGGGGACTCTGAAGCTTTCTTT.

The rearrangement uses TRBV20-1 and TRBJ2-7; a weak D match, TRBD2 (6 bases). The germline CDR1 and CDR2 sequences are DFQATT and SNEGSKA (reference sequence). The CDR3 is 12 residues long. The ends were cut back, 3 bases at V and 5 bases at J, with 11 bases in the middle. CDR3 bases: TGCAGTGCTAGGAACTGGGAGGACGAGCAGTACTTC. Translating it yields CSARNWEDEQYF.

This clonotype was seen at least ten times. V is TRBV6-6 and J is TRBJ1-1; no definite D call. Germline V gene data show CDR1 as MNHNY and CDR2 as SVGAGI (reference sequence). With 2 bases removed from V and 3 bases from J, the gap between germline ends came to 10 bases. This CDR3 is built from 14 residues. The CDR3: CASSYGVSYTEAFF. Written as DNA, the CDR3 is TGTGCCAGCAGTTACGGCGTCTCGTACACTGAAGCTTTCTTT.

This clonotype was detected many times. The chain has TRBV5-5 and TRBJ2-1; no reliable D call. Germline V CDR1 and CDR2: SGHKS, YYEKEE (reference sequence). CDR3 length: 13 residues. Trimming stripped 1 base from V and 7 bases from J, with 9 bases between. CDR3 protein: CASSLLTHNEQFF. The CDR3 DNA is TGTGCCAGCAGCTTGCTAACTCATAATGAGCAGTTCTTC.

This clonotype was observed at least ten times. The chain uses TRBV18 and TRBJ2-5, with a possible D match to TRBD1 (6 bases). The CDR3 length is 12 residues. Trimming pared 6 bases from V and 5 bases from J, leaving 10 bases between. The germline gives CDR1 KGHSH, CDR2 LQKENI. Written as DNA, the CDR3 is TGTGCCAGCTCGTACAGGGATGAGACCCAGTACTTC. It yields the protein CASSYRDETQYF. Full variable domain (missing parts from reference TRBV18 and TRBJ2-5): NAGVMQNPRHLVRRRGQEARLRCSPMKGHSHVYWYRQLPEEGLKFMVYLQKENIIDESGMPKERFSAEFPKEGPSILRIQQVVRGDSAAYFCASSYRDETQYFGPGTRLLVL.

V and J are TRBV3-1 and TRBJ1-1; TRBD1 might be the D (6 bases). Trimming removed 0 bases from V and 1 base from J, with 9 bases in between. Germline CDR1 and CDR2: LGHDT and YNNKEL (reference sequence). The CDR3 loop spans 15 amino acids. CDR3 bases: TGTGCCAGCAGCCAAGATTACAGGGAGAACACTGAAGCTTTCTTT. Its translation: CASSQDYRENTEAFF.

This clonotype has at least ten counts. The chain has TRBV12-3 or TRBV12-4 and TRBJ2-7; 8 bases are a match to TRBD1. The V gene end was trimmed by 3 bases and the J gene end by 5 bases; junction bases not matched to a gene: 3. The CDR3 spans 13 residues. CDR3: CASSFDRGHEQYF. CDR3 DNA sequence: TGTGCCAGCAGTTTCGACAGGGGCCACGAGCAGTACTTC.

This clonotype was recorded many times. V is TRBV5-1 and J is TRBJ2-7; perhaps TRBD1 as D (7 bases). The V end lost 4 bases, the J end lost 3 bases, and 20 bases lay between the germline ends. Germline V gene data show CDR1 as SGHRS and CDR2 as YFSETQ. The CDR3 has 16 residues. CDR3 loop: CASSPTGGTAVYEQYF. The CDR3 DNA reads TGCGCCAGCAGCCCCACCGGAGGGACAGCCGTCTACGAGCAGTACTTC.